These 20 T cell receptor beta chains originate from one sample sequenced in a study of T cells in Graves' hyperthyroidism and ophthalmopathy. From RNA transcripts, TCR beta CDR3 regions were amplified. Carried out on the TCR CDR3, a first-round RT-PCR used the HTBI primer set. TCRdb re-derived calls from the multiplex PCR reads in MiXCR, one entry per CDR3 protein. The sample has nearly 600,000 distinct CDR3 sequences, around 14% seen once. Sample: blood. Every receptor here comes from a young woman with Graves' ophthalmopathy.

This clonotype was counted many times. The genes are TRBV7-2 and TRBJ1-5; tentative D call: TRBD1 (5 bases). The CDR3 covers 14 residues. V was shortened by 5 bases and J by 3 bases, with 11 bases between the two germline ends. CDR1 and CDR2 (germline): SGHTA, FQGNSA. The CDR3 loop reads CASSTQANNQPQHF. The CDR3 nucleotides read TGTGCCAGCAGCACACAGGCGAACAATCAGCCCCAGCATTTT.

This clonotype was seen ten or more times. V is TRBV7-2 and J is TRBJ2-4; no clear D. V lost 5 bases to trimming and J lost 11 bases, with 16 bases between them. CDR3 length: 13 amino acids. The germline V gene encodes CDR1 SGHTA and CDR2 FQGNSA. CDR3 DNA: TGTGCCAGCAGCACGGCTCCTCAGGTAGTTCAGTACTTC. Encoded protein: CASSTAPQVVQYF.

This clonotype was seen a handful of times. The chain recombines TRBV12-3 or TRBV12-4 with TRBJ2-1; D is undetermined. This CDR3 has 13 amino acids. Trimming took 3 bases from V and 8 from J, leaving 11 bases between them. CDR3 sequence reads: CASSFWGFHEQFF. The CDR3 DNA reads TGTGCCAGCAGTTTTTGGGGTTTTCATGAGCAGTTCTTC.

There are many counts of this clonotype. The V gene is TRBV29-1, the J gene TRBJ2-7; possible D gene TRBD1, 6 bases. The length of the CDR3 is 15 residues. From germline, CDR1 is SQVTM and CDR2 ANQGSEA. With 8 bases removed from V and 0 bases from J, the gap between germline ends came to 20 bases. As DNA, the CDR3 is TGCAGCATACTGAAGTCGAGGGGGAACTCCTACGAGCAGTACTTC. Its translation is CSILKSRGNSYEQYF.

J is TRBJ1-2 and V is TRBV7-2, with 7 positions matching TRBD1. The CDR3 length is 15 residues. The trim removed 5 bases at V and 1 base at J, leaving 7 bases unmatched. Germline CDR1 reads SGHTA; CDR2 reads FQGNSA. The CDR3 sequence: CASSTSGQHNYGYTF. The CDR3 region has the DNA TGTGCCAGCAGCACCTCGGGACAGCATAACTATGGCTACACCTTC.

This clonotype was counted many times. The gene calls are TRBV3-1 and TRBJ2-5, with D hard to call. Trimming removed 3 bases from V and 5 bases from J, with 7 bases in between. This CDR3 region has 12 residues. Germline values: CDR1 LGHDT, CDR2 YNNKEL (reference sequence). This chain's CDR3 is CASSHRKETQYF. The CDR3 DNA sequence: TGTGCCAGCAGCCACCGGAAGGAGACCCAGTACTTC.

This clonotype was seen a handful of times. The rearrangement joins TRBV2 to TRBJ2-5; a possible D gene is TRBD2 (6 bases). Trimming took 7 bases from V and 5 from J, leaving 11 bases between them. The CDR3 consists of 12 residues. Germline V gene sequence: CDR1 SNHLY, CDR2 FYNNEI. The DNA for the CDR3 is TGTGCCAGCAAAGGAGGGGAGGAGACCCAGTACTTC. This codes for CASKGGEETQYF.

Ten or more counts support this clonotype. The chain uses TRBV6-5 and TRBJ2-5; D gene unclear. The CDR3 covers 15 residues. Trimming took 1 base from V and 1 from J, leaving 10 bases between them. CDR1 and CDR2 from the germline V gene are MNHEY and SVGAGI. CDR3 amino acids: CASSYFRVSQETQYF. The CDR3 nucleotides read TGTGCCAGCAGTTACTTTCGGGTTAGCCAAGAGACCCAGTACTTC.

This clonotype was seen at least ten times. As DNA, the CDR3 is TGTGCCAGCAGTGAAGGGCGACAGGGATGGAATGGCTACACCTTC. Protein product: CASSEGRQGWNGYTF. The V and J genes are TRBV6-1 and TRBJ1-2; TRBD1 agrees at 7 bases. The trim removed 1 base at V and 6 bases at J, leaving 8 bases unmatched. CDR3 size: 15 residues. The V gene's germline CDR1 is MNHNS and CDR2 SASEGT.

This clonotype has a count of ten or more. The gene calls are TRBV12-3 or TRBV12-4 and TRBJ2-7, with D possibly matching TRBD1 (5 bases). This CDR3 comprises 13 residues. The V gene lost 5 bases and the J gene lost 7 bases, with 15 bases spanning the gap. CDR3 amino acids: CASSPPTALEQYF. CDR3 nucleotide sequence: TGTGCCAGCAGTCCGCCGACAGCGCTTGAGCAGTACTTC.

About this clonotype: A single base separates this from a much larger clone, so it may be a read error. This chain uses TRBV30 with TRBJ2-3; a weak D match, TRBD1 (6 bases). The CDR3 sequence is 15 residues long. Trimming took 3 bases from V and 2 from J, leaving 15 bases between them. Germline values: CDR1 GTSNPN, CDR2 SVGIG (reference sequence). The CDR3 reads CAWSGTGLYTDTQYF. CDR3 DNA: TGTGCCTGGAGCGGTACAGGGTTATACACAGATACGCAGTATTTT.

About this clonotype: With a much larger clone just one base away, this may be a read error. CDR3 in DNA: TGTGCCAGCAGTGAACGGTCGGGCTTGTGCAATCAGCCCCAGCATTTT. Translated, it gives CASSERSGLCNQPQHF. The gene calls are TRBV12-3 or TRBV12-4 and TRBJ1-5; D remains ambiguous. V lost 5 bases, J lost 2 bases, and 16 bases lay in between. The CDR3 is 16 amino acids.

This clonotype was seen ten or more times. CDR3 nucleotides: TGTGCCAGCACTCATCACTACGAGCAGTACTTC. Translation: CASTHHYEQYF. J is TRBJ2-7 and V is TRBV6-2 or TRBV6-3; D not resolved. This CDR3 comprises 11 residues. Germline V gives CDR1 MNHEY, CDR2 SVGEGT. The V end was cut by 7 bases, the J end by 3 bases, with 7 bases between.

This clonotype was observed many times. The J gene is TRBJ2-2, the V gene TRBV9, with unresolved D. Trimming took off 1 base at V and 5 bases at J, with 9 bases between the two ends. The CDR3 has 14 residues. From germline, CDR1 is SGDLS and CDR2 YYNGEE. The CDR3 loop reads CASSVFTSTGELFF. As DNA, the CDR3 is TGTGCCAGCAGCGTATTCACCTCAACCGGGGAGCTGTTTTTT.

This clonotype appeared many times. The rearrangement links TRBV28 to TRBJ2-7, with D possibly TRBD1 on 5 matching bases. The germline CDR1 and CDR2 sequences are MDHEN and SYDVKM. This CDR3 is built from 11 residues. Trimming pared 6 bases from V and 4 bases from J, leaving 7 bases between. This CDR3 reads CASRHRYEQYF. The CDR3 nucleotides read TGTGCCAGCAGGCACAGGTACGAGCAGTACTTC. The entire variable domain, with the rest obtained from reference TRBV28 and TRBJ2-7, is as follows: DVKVTQSSRYLVKRTGEKVFLECVQDMDHENMFWYRQDPGLGLRLIYFSYDVKMKEKGDIPEGYSVSREKKERFSLILESASTNQTSMYLCASRHRYEQYFGPGTRLTVT.

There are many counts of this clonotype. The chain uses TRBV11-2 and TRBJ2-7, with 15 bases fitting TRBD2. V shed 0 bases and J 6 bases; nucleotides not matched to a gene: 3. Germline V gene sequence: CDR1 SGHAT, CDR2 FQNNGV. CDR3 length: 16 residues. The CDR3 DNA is TGTGCCAGCAGCTTAGATCTGGGACTAGCGGGAGGCGAGCAGTACTTC. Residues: CASSLDLGLAGGEQYF.

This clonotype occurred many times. Here the CDR3 reads CAWSRGFRGLSSYEQYF. The CDR3 DNA sequence: TGTGCCTGGAGTCGAGGTTTCAGGGGTCTAAGCTCCTACGAGCAGTACTTC. The gene calls are TRBV30 and TRBJ2-7, with TRBD1 as a possible D gene (6 bases). The CDR3 spans 17 residues. The V end was cut by 2 bases, the J end by 0 bases, with 20 bases between. Germline V CDR1 and CDR2: GTSNPN, SVGIG (reference sequence). Drawing the rest from reference TRBV30 and TRBJ2-7, the complete variable domain is SQTIHQWPATLVQPVGSPLSLECTVEGTSNPNLYWYRQAAGRGLQLLFYSVGIGQISSEVPQNLSASRPQDRQFILSSKKLLLSDSGFYLCAWSRGFRGLSSYEQYFGPGTRLTVT.

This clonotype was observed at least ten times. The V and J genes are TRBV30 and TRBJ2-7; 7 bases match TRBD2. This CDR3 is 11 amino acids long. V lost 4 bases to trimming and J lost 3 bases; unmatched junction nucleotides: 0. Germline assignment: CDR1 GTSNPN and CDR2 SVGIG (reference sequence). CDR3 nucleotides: TGTGCCTGGACTAGCGGCTACGAGCAGTACTTC. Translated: CAWTSGYEQYF.

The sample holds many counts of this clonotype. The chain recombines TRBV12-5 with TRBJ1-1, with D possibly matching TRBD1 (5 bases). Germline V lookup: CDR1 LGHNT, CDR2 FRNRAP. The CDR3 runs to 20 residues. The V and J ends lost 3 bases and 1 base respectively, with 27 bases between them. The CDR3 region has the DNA TGTGCTAGTGGTTTTTGGTTGGGACGGGCAGTGGTACTTCAGAACACTGAAGCTTTCTTT. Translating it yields CASGFWLGRAVVLQNTEAFF.

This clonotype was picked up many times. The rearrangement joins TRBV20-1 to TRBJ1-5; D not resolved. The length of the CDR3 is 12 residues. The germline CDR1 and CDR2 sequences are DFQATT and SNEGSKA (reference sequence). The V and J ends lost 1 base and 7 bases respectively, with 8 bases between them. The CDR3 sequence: CSARGGYQPQHF. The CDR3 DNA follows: TGCAGTGCTAGAGGCGGGTACCAGCCCCAGCATTTT.